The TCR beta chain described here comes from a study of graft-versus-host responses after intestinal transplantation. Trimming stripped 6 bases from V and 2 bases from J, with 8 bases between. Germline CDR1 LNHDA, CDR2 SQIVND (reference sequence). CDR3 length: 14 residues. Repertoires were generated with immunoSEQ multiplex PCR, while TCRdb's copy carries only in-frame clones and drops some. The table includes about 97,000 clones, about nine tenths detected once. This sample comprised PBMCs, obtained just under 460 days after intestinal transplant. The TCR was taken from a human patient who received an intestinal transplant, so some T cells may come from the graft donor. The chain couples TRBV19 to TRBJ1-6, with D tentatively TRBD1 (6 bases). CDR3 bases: TGTGCCAGTAGAAGGGACACCTATAATTCACCCCTCCACTTT. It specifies CASRRDTYNSPLHF. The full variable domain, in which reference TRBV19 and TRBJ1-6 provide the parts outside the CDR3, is DGGITQSPKYLFRKEGQNVTLSCEQNLNHDAMYWYRQDPGQGLRLIYYSQIVNDFQKGDIAEGYSVSREKKESFPLTVTSAQKNPTAFYLCASRRDTYNSPLHFGNGTRLTVT.